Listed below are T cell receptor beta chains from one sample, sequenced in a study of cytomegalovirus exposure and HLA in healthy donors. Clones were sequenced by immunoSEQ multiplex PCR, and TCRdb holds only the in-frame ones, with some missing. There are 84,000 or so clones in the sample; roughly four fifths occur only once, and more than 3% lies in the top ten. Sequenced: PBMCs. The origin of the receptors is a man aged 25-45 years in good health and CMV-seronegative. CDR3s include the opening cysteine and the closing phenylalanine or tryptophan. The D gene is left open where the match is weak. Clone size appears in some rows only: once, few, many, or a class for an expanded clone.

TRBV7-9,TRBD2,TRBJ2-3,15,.,CASSFLAGFTDTQYF,TGTGCCAGCAGCTTCCTAGCGGGCTTCACAGATACGCAGTATTTT
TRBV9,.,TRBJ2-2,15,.,CASSVGSWATGELFF,TGTGCCAGCAGCGTAGGTTCGTGGGCGACCGGGGAGCTGTTTTTT
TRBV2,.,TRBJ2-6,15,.,CASSDEVSGANVLTF,TGTGCCAGCAGTGATGAGGTTTCTGGGGCCAACGTCCTGACTTTC
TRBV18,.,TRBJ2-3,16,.,CASSPNQWQNTDTQYF,TGTGCCAGCTCACCAAACCAATGGCAGAACACAGATACGCAGTATTTT
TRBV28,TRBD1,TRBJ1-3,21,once,CASSLVAHPGQVDPLGNTIYF,TGTGCCAGCAGTTTAGTGGCCCACCCGGGACAGGTCGACCCCCTGGGAAACACCATATATTTT
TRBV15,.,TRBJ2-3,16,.,CATSSRLISSTDTQYF,TGTGCCACCAGCTCCAGACTGATCTCTAGCACAGATACGCAGTATTTT
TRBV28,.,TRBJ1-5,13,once,CASSLDRNQPQHF,TGTGCCAGCAGCCTGGACAGAAATCAGCCCCAGCATTTT
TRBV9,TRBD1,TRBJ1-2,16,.,CASSVGLGGQGYGYTF,TGTGCCAGCAGCGTGGGTCTGGGGGGACAGGGCTATGGCTACACCTTC
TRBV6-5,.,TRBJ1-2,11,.,CATTSDYGYTF,TGTGCCACCACAAGTGACTATGGCTACACCTTC
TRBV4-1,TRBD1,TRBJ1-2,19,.,CASSLVLTGGPLGDYGYTF,TGCGCCAGCAGCCTCGTCCTGACAGGGGGTCCCCTAGGCGACTATGGCTACACCTTC
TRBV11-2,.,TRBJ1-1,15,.,CASSLAGHLFTEAFF,TGTGCCAGCAGCTTAGCTGGACACCTGTTCACTGAAGCTTTCTTT